This T cell receptor (beta chain) was found in a study of cytomegalovirus exposure and HLA in healthy donors. General study findings and limits: The classifier, whose performance was assessed in both the original and validation cohorts, reportedly diagnosed cytomegalovirus status with high specificity and sensitivity. With later analysis, a missense DCLRE1C variant became linked to TCR beta V- and J-gene trimming.

Concerning this clone itself: Its specificity is unknown.

V lost 8 bases, J lost 7 bases, and 10 bases stayed unmatched. Germline V gives CDR1 LGHNA, CDR2 YNFKEQ. The CDR3 consists of 15 residues. The PCR used 60 Vbeta and 13 Jbeta primers. Generated by immunoSEQ multiplex PCR, the TCRdb table keeps only in-frame clones and is missing some. The sample yields 100,000 or so clones, 81% seen once. The sample was PBMCs. The chain is built from TRBV4-2 and TRBJ2-2; 10 nucleotides align to TRBD2. The receptor comes from a human donor in good health. CDR3 nucleotide sequence: TGTGCCAGCCGATCTAGCGGGAGTGTCGGCGGGGAGCTGTTTTTT. It specifies CASRSSGSVGGELFF.